This T cell receptor beta chain was sequenced during a study of OX40 agonist ivuxolimab in advanced cancers. As for the study in general: Dose-escalation patients had hepatocellular carcinoma, melanoma, renal cell or head and neck cancer. Study-level points and caveats: There was clonal expansion of CD4+ and CD8+ blood T cells by week 6 at 0.1 to 3.0 mg/kg. Individuals who were partial responders at 0.1-3.0 mg/kg had clonal expansion that ranked among the lowest.

Details on this clone: Its antigen remains unidentified.

Repertoires were generated with immunoSEQ multiplex PCR, while TCRdb's copy carries only in-frame clones and drops some. The sample includes fewer than 70,000 clones, about 89% seen only once; the top ten take more than 2%. The length of the CDR3 is 13 residues. V lost 9 bases to trimming and J lost 4 bases, with 15 bases between them. CDR1 and CDR2 from the germline V gene are LNHDA and SQIVND (reference sequence). The source was CD4+ or CD8+ T cells sorted from blood, collected in a trial of the OX40 agonist ivuxolimab. The sequence was collected from an adult with an advanced solid tumor such as melanoma, head and neck, liver or kidney cancer. The chain joins TRBV19 to TRBJ1-1, with a possible D match to TRBD1 (5 bases). DNA of the CDR3: TGTGCCAGGCCGGGGCCCTTTGGCACTGAAGCTTTCTTT. This codes for CARPGPFGTEAFF.